The rows below give T cell receptor beta chains drawn from one sample of a study of OX40 agonist ivuxolimab in advanced cancers. The table came from immunoSEQ multiplex PCR; TCRdb's copy has only in-frame clones and leaves some out. The sample lists about 79,000 clones, 88% occurring once. This specimen was CD4+ or CD8+ T cells sorted from blood, taken in a trial of the OX40 agonist ivuxolimab. Every receptor here comes from an adult with an advanced solid tumor such as melanoma, head and neck, liver or kidney cancer. CDR3s include the opening cysteine and the closing phenylalanine or tryptophan. D genes are given only for firm matches. Size tells how often a clone was seen (once, few, many) or the class of an expanded clone, and some rows leave it out.

d_gene,v_gene,j_gene,abundance,CDR3aa,CDR3nt
-,TRBV11-2,TRBJ1-2,-,CASSLYGDGYTF,TGTGCCAGCAGCTTATATGGGGATGGCTACACCTTC
TRBD2,TRBV6-1,TRBJ2-1,-,CASILTSGSYNEQFF,TGTGCCAGCATTTTGACTAGCGGGAGTTACAATGAGCAGTTCTTC
-,TRBV5-4,TRBJ2-1,-,CASSLGGGRSYNEQFF,TGTGCCAGCAGCTTGGGCGGGGGCCGCTCCTACAATGAGCAGTTCTTC
-,TRBV10-1,TRBJ1-1,-,CASSEAGNTEAFF,TGCGCCAGCAGTGAGGCGGGGAACACTGAAGCTTTCTTT
-,TRBV7-9,TRBJ2-6,few,CASSLGPARSGANVLTF,TGTGCCAGCAGCTTAGGGCCAGCCCGGTCTGGGGCCAACGTCCTGACTTTC
-,TRBV4-2,TRBJ2-7,-,CASSQEGRDEQYF,TGTGCCAGCAGCCAAGAGGGCAGGGACGAGCAGTACTTC
-,TRBV11-3,TRBJ1-2,-,CASSAGTDYGYTF,TGTGCCAGCAGCGCAGGGACGGACTATGGCTACACCTTC
TRBD1,TRBV5-1,TRBJ2-3,-,CASSTGTGGAGDTQYF,TGCGCCAGCAGCACTGGGACAGGGGGCGCGGGAGATACGCAGTATTTT
TRBD1,TRBV5-1,TRBJ1-1,-,CASSPGGGAANTEAFF,TGCGCCAGCAGCCCAGGGGGAGGGGCCGCGAACACTGAAGCTTTCTTT
-,TRBV9,TRBJ2-1,-,CASSVGISPYEQFF,TGTGCCAGCAGCGTAGGTATTAGCCCCTATGAGCAGTTCTTC
-,TRBV5-1,TRBJ2-7,-,CASSFYQGSIEQYF,TGCGCCAGCAGCTTCTATCAGGGATCGATCGAGCAGTACTTC
TRBD1,TRBV7-9,TRBJ1-3,-,CASSSGQGENTIYF,TGTGCCAGCAGCTCGGGACAGGGAGAAAACACCATATATTTT
-,TRBV30,TRBJ2-3,-,CAWSVIRGTQYF,TGTGCCTGGAGTGTGATTAGGGGTACGCAGTATTTT
TRBD2,TRBV19,TRBJ2-5,once,CASRSGRAGETQYF,TGTGCCAGTAGGAGCGGGAGGGCCGGTGAGACCCAGTACTTC
-,TRBV6-1,TRBJ2-7,-,CASTFTISSYEQYF,TGTGCCAGCACCTTTACTATTAGCTCCTACGAGCAGTACTTC
-,TRBV10-2,TRBJ1-1,-,CASSDLGRPGPLEAFF,TGCGCCAGCAGTGATTTAGGTAGGCCAGGCCCCCTAGAAGCTTTCTTT
TRBD1,TRBV10-3,TRBJ1-5,-,CAISGGTEGNQPQHF,TGTGCCATCAGTGGCGGGACAGAAGGGAATCAGCCCCAGCATTTT
-,TRBV4-1,TRBJ1-2,-,CASSQGRYGYTF,TGCGCCAGCAGCCAAGGAAGGTATGGCTACACCTTC
-,TRBV11-2,TRBJ2-2,-,CATAWGNTGELFF,TGTGCCACCGCGTGGGGGAACACCGGGGAGCTGTTTTTT
-,TRBV19,TRBJ2-7,-,CASSATSRALYEQYF,TGTGCCAGTAGTGCGACATCCCGGGCCCTATACGAGCAGTACTTC
-,TRBV5-4,TRBJ2-5,-,CASSLRGETQYF,TGTGCCAGCAGCTTGCGGGGAGAGACCCAGTACTTC
-,TRBV18,TRBJ2-5,-,CASSPQEGLQETQYF,TGTGCCAGCTCACCACAAGAGGGTTTACAAGAGACCCAGTACTTC
TRBD2,TRBV5-1,TRBJ2-2,once,CASSSDGTSTGELFF,TGCGCCAGCAGCTCGGACGGGACTAGCACCGGGGAGCTGTTTTTT
-,TRBV29-1,TRBJ2-5,-,CSVEVLHQETQYF,TGCAGCGTTGAAGTTCTACACCAAGAGACCCAGTACTTC
TRBD2,TRBV5-5,TRBJ2-1,once,CASSLGAGVKVNEQFF,TGTGCCAGCAGCTTGGGAGCGGGAGTTAAGGTAAATGAGCAGTTCTTC
TRBD2,TRBV5-8,TRBJ2-5,-,CASSGRTSLETQYF,TGTGCCAGCAGCGGGAGGACTAGCCTAGAGACCCAGTACTTC
-,TRBV2,TRBJ2-7,-,CASRAGYEQYF,TGTGCCAGCAGGGCGGGCTACGAGCAGTACTTC